This T cell receptor (beta chain) was recovered during a study of beta chain features in type 1 diabetes. General study findings and limits: TCRB CDR3s were moderately but significantly shorter in Type 1 diabetes patients in all four CD4+ subsets.

Stem cell-like memory, regulatory, central memory and naive CD4+ cells were sorted via CD45RO/CCR7/CD25/CD127/CD95/CD27. All of the isolated RNA was reverse transcribed, so expressed TCRB transcripts were sequenced. The protocol was immunoSEQ multiplex PCR, while the TCRdb copy is restricted to in-frame clones and leaves out a portion. The sample shows 300,000 to 350,000 clones, around 9.3% of them seen only once. For this clone: Its antigen is not known.

The length of the CDR3 is 16 residues. J gave up 2 bases and V 5 bases, and 6 bases lay outside the gene matches. Germline CDR1 and CDR2: MDHEN and SYDVKM. This receptor was obtained from a man younger than 45 with type 1 diabetes. The chain employs TRBV28 and TRBJ2-3; 11 bases are a match to TRBD2. Sequenced sample: central memory CD4+ T cells from blood. Here the CDR3 reads CASSLLAGANTDTQYF. CDR3 nucleotides: TGTGCCAGCAGTCTACTAGCGGGGGCGAACACAGATACGCAGTATTTT.